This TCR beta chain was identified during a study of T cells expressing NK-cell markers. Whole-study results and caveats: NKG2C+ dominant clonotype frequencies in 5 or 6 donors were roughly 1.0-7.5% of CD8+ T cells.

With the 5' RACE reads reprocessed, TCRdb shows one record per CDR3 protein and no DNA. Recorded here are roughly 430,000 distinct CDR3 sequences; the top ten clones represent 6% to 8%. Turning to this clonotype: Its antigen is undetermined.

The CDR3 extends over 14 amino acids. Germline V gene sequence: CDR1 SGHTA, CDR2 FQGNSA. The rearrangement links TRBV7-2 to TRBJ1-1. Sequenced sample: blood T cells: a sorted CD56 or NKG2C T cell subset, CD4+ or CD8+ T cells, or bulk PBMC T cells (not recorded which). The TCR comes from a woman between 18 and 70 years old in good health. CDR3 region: CASSPSLRDTEAFF. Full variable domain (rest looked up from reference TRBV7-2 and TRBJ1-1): GAGVSQSPSNKVTEKGKDVELRCDPISGHTALYWYRQSLGQGLEFLIYFQGNSAPDKSGLPSDRFSAERTGGSVSTLTIQRTQQEDSAVYLCASSPSLRDTEAFFGQGTRLTVV.